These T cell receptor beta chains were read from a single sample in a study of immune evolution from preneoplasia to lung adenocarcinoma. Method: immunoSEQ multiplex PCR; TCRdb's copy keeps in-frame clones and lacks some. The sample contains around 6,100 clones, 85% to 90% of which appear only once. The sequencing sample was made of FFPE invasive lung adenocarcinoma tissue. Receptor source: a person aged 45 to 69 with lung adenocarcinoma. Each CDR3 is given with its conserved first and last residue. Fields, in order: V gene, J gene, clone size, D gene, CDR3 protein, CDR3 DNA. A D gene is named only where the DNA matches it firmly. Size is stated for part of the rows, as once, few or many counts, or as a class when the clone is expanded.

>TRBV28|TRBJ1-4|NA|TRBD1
CASSDRAEKLFF
TGTGCCAGCAGTGACAGGGCCGAAAAATTGTTTTTT
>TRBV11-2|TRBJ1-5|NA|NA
CASSLGLAGRAKRNQPQHF
TGTGCCAGCAGCTTAGGTTTGGCAGGGAGGGCCAAGCGCAATCAGCCCCAGCATTTT
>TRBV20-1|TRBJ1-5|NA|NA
CSALNNQPQHF
TGCAGTGCCTTAAACAATCAGCCCCAGCATTTT
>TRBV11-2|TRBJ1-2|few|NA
CASSLVGGSYDGYTF
TGTGCCAGCAGCTTAGTCGGAGGGAGCTACGATGGCTACACCTTC
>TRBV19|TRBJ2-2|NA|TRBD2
CVSSIEGGWTGELFF
TGTGTCAGTAGTATAGAGGGAGGGTGGACCGGGGAGCTGTTTTTT
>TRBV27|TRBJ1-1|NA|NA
CASRTLNTEAFF
TGTGCCAGCAGAACTTTGAACACTGAAGCTTTCTTT
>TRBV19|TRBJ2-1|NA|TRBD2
CASTGLAGGNEQFF
TGTGCCAGTACCGGACTAGCGGGAGGGAATGAGCAGTTCTTC
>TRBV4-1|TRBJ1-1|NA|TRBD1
CASSQGGGGRMNTEAFF
TGCGCCAGCAGCCAAGGTGGAGGGGGCCGCATGAACACTGAAGCTTTCTTT
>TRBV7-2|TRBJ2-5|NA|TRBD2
CASSPWTSGETQYF
TGTGCCAGCAGCCCTTGGACTAGTGGAGAGACCCAGTACTTC
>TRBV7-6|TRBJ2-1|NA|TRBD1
CASSRKGAGPYNEQFF
TGTGCCAGCAGCCGAAAGGGGGCGGGCCCCTACAATGAGCAGTTCTTC
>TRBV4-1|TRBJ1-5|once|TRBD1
CASSQDPQGGGKVQHF
TGCGCCAGCAGCCAAGACCCCCAGGGAGGGGGCAAGGTCCAGCATTTT
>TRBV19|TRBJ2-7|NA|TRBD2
CASSSRLAGRYEQYF
TGTGCCAGTAGTTCGAGACTAGCGGGGAGATACGAGCAGTACTTC
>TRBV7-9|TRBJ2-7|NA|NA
CASRRDRYYEQYF
TGTGCCAGCAGGCGGGACAGATACTACGAGCAGTACTTC
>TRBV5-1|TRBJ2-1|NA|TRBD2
CASAPSGSGYNEQFF
TGCGCCAGCGCCCCTAGCGGGAGTGGGTACAATGAGCAGTTCTTC
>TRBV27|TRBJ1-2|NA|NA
CASAPGGDLIRYTF
TGTGCCAGCGCCCCTGGGGGGGACCTCATCCGCTACACCTTC
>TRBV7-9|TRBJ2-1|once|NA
CASSFLGEQFF
TGTGCCAGCAGCTTTTTGGGGGAACAGTTCTTC
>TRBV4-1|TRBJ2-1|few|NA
CASSQDDQPREQFF
TGCGCCAGCAGCCAAGATGACCAACCCCGGGAGCAGTTCTTC
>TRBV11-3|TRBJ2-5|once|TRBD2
CASSPGTSNQETQYF
TGTGCCAGCAGCCCGGGGACTAGCAACCAAGAGACCCAGTACTTC
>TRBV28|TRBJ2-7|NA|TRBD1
CASSLLSGTGVGEQYF
TGTGCCAGCAGTTTACTCTCCGGGACAGGGGTGGGCGAGCAGTACTTC
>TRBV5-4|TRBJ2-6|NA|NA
CASSRGAAGANVLTF
TGTGCCAGCAGTCGAGGGGCTGCCGGGGCCAACGTCCTGACTTTC
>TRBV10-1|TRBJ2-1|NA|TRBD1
CASSGRRGPGDEQFF
TGCGCCAGCAGTGGCCGTAGGGGGCCAGGCGATGAGCAGTTCTTC
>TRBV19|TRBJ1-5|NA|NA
CASNRYISSNQPQHF
TGTGCCAGCAATCGCTACATCAGTAGCAATCAGCCCCAGCATTTT
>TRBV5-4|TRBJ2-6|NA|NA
CASSLIRGANVLTF
TGTGCCAGCAGCTTGATTCGTGGGGCCAACGTCCTGACTTTC
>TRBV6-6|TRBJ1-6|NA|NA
CASSRTFGNSPLHF
TGTGCCAGCAGTCGGACTTTCGGGAATTCACCCCTCCACTTT
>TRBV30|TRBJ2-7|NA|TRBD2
CAWSVLAEPYEQYF
TGTGCCTGGAGTGTACTAGCGGAACCCTACGAGCAGTACTTC
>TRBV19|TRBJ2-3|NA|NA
CASSMGDTQYF
TGTGCCAGTAGTATGGGTGATACGCAGTATTTT
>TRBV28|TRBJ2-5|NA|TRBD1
CASSIGQGTTQETQYF
TGTGCCAGCAGTATCGGACAGGGAACTACCCAAGAGACCCAGTACTTC
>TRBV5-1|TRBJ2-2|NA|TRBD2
CASSPSLATNTGELFF
TGCGCCAGCAGCCCGTCACTAGCGACAAACACCGGGGAGCTGTTTTTT
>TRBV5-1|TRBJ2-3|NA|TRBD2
CASSDSGSADTQYF
TGCGCCAGCAGCGACAGCGGGAGCGCAGATACGCAGTATTTT
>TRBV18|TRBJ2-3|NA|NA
CASSPLGSATETDTQYF
TGTGCCAGCTCACCCCTGGGTTCAGCTACCGAAACAGATACGCAGTATTTT
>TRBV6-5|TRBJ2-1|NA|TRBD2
CASSSGLAAYNEQFF
TGTGCCAGCAGCTCGGGACTAGCGGCCTACAATGAGCAGTTCTTC
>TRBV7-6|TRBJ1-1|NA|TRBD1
CASRRGLDTEAFF
TGTGCCAGCAGAAGGGGGCTGGACACTGAAGCTTTCTTT
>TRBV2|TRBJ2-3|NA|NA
CASSAGGSRTDTQYF
TGTGCCAGCAGCGCCGGGGGTTCTCGCACAGATACGCAGTATTTT
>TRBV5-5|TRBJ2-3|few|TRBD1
CASSVDRWSTDTQYF
TGTGCCAGCAGCGTGGACAGGTGGAGCACAGATACGCAGTATTTT
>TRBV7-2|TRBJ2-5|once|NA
CASSFFPRETQYF
TGTGCCAGCAGCTTTTTCCCCCGGGAGACCCAGTACTTC